This T cell receptor (beta chain) was sequenced for a study of cytomegalovirus exposure and HLA in healthy donors. Study context: The platform used for the roughly 110 validation repertoires matched that of the approximately 670 first-cohort repertoires, a later analysis reported.

The donors belonged to the roughly 110-subject validation cohort, separate from the roughly 650-subject first cohort. Trimming cost V 6 bases and J 4 bases; bases outside gene matches: 3. This CDR3 is 14 amino acids long. CDR1 is SGHTA and CDR2 is FQGNSA in the germline V gene. Of note for this clone: Its antigen is not identified.

General study findings and limits: The study designated about 180 TCR beta chains cytomegalovirus-associated. The TCR clusters that emerged in the first cohort tended, a later analysis found, to co-occur in the 120 or so validation repertoires.

Sequencing was performed with immunoSEQ multiplex PCR; in TCRdb, only in-frame clones are kept and a portion is missing. The sample gives 210,000 or so clones, about 91% of which show up once; 2.9% is in the top ten. The material sequenced was PBMCs. The chain combines TRBV7-2 with TRBJ1-5, with TRBD1 matching 10 bases. The source is a woman aged 18-30 years in good health and CMV-seronegative. The DNA of the CDR3 is TGTGCCAGCAGTCGGACAGGGGGGAATCAGCCCCAGCATTTT. Translation: CASSRTGGNQPQHF.